This T cell receptor beta chain was obtained from a study of control samples from healthy donors and cancer patients. The germline V gene encodes CDR1 LNHDA and CDR2 SQIVND (reference sequence). Losses at the gene ends were 2 bases for V and 5 bases for J; bases not matched to a gene: 10. The CDR3 spans 19 residues. Repertoires were generated with immunoSEQ multiplex PCR, while TCRdb's copy carries only in-frame clones and drops some. The data hold around 250,000 clones, with roughly 82% observed a single time. J is TRBJ2-1 and V is TRBV19; 15 bases align to TRBD2. This clonotype originated in a woman in her fifties or sixties with lung cancer. Sequencing was performed on PBMCs. The CDR3 here is CASSIKPWTSGRVNNEQFF. The CDR3 DNA follows: TGTGCCAGTAGTATAAAACCCTGGACTAGCGGGAGGGTCAACAATGAGCAGTTCTTC.